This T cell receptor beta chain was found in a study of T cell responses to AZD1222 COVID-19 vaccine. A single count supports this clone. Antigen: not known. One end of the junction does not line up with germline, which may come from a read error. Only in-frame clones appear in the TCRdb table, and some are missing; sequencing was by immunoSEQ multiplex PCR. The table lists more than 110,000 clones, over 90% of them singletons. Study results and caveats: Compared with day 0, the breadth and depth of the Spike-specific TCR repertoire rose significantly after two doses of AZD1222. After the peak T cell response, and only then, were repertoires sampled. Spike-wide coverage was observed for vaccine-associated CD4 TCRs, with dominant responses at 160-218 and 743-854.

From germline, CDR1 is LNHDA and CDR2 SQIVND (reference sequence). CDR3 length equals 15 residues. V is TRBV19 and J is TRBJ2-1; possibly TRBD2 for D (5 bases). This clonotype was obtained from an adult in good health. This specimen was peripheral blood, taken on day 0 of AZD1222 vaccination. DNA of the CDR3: TGTGCCAGTAGTATAGATGGGAGTACGCGACCAAACCAGCTCTTC. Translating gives CASSIDGSTRPNQLF.